The 16 T cell receptor beta chains below all came from one sample that was sequenced in a study of T cells in Graves' hyperthyroidism and ophthalmopathy (dated 2019 in TCRdb). Library preparation was by multiplex PCR. The instrument given in TCRdb is Illumina HiSeq 2000. Amplification of TCR beta CDR3 regions was carried out from RNA transcripts. For the first round of RT-PCR on the TCR CDR3, the HTBI primer set was used together with the Qiagen OneStep RT-PCR kit. The public reads were reanalyzed by TCRdb: fastp trimming at Q25, MiXCR alignment, in-frame beta chains only. Identical CDR3 protein sequences are pooled into one entry, listed with their most common genes and DNA. The sample table shows roughly 710,000 distinct CDR3 sequences, and 30% to 40% are seen once. The ten top clones hold around 31% of the sample. Sequencing used blood. The receptors originated from a woman between 40 and 50 years old with Graves' hyperthyroidism.

The chain has TRBV2 and TRBJ2-7, with 7 bases lining up with TRBD1. CDR1 is SNHLY, CDR2 FYNNEI, per germline. Trimming removed 4 bases from V and 4 bases from J; junction bases left unmatched: 4. The CDR3 consists of 13 residues. The CDR3 protein is CASSARQGYEQYF. The DNA for the CDR3 is TGTGCCAGCAGTGCCCGACAGGGTTACGAGCAGTACTTC. The variable domain in full, with the rest retrieved from reference TRBV2 and TRBJ2-7, is EPEVTQTPSHQVTQMGQEVILRCVPISNHLYFYWYRQILGQKVEFLVSFYNNEISEKSEIFDDQFSVERPDGSNFTLKIRSTKLEDSAMYFCASSARQGYEQYFGPGTRLTVT.

The sample holds many counts of this clonotype. The chain has TRBV6-6 and TRBJ1-2; D is uncertain. The V gene's germline CDR1 is MNHNY and CDR2 SVGAGI (reference sequence). V dropped 0 bases and J dropped 0 bases, with 2 bases sitting between them. The CDR3 is 13 amino acids. The CDR3 region has the DNA TGTGCCAGCAGTTACTCGGCTAACTATGGCTACACCTTC. It encodes CASSYSANYGYTF.

This clonotype came up many times. The chain combines TRBV7-2 with TRBJ1-2; TRBD1 is a possible D gene (6 bases). There are 15 residues in the CDR3. Per the germline V gene, CDR1 is SGHTA and CDR2 is FQGNSA. V lost 5 bases and J 5 bases, leaving 18 bases between the germline ends. CDR3 sequence (DNA): TGTGCCAGCAGCATAGGAGGGGGGGCAAGTTATGGCTACACCTTC. Its protein is CASSIGGGASYGYTF.

The J gene is TRBJ1-3, the V gene TRBV6-5; D unclear. Germline values: CDR1 MNHEY, CDR2 SVGAGI. The CDR3 contains 16 residues. V was clipped by 3 bases and J by 4 bases, with 16 bases between them. CDR3 sequence: CASSYKSRRSGNTIYF. CDR3 sequence (DNA): TGTGCCAGCAGTTATAAATCCAGACGGTCGGGAAACACCATATATTTT.

This clonotype was seen just once. This rearrangement joins TRBV25-1 to TRBJ1-5, with 8 bases matching TRBD1. CDR1 is MGHDK and CDR2 is SYGVNS in the germline V gene. The CDR3 has 16 residues. CDR3 in amino acids: CASRSGQVLQNQPQHF. In DNA, the CDR3 is TGTGCTAGTCGTTCGGGACAGGTGCTGCAAAATCAGCCCCAGCATTTT. The entire variable domain, with the rest obtained from reference TRBV25-1 and TRBJ1-5, is as follows: EADIYQTPRYLVIGTGKKITLECSQTMGHDKMYWYQQDPGMELHLIHYSYGVNSTEKGDLSSESTVSRIRTEHFPLTLESARPSHTSQYLCASRSGQVLQNQPQHFGDGTRLSIL.

This clonotype was counted only a few times. The CDR3 loop reads CASRPQGGNQPQHF. CDR3 coding DNA: TGTGCCAGCAGACCGCAAGGAGGCAATCAGCCCCAGCATTTT. The chain links TRBV12-3 or TRBV12-4 to TRBJ1-5; unclear D gene. V lost 6 bases and J lost 2, with 11 bases in between. The CDR3 spans 14 residues.

This chain connects TRBV20-1 to TRBJ1-1; possibly TRBD1 for D (5 bases). Between the trimmed V and J ends, which lost 0 bases and 4 bases, there was a span of 18 bases. The CDR3 runs to 16 residues. Germline V gene lookup returns CDR1 DFQATT and CDR2 SNEGSKA (reference sequence). The CDR3 DNA sequence: TGCAGTGCTAGAGAGGCAGGGAAGCCTGTCGCCACTGAAGCTTTCTTT. Its translation: CSAREAGKPVATEAFF.

The chain has TRBV5-1 and TRBJ1-2; D is perhaps TRBD1 (5 bases). Germline V gives CDR1 SGHRS, CDR2 YFSETQ. Trimming removed 4 bases from V and 1 base from J, with 20 bases in between. This CDR3 comprises 17 residues. CDR3 bases: TGCGCCAGCAGCAGAGGAGGACATTTATTGGATAACTATGGCTACACCTTC. Translation: CASSRGGHLLDNYGYTF.

The CDR3 spells CASSTPGGIGELFF. In DNA form, the CDR3 reads TGTGCCAGCAGCACCCCCGGGGGCATCGGGGAGCTGTTTTTT. The rearrangement uses TRBV12-3 or TRBV12-4 and TRBJ2-2, with D perhaps matching TRBD1 or TRBD2 (6 bases each). Trimming shortened V by 6 bases and J by 7 bases, and 15 bases separated the two germline ends. The length of the CDR3 is 14 residues.

With regard to this clonotype: A much larger clone sits a single nucleotide away, making a read error possible. The CDR3, as DNA: TGTGCCAGCAGCTTAAGGAGGGCTGGGGCCAACGTCCTGACTTTC. Its translation: CASSLRRAGANVLTF. The chain recombines TRBV7-8 with TRBJ2-6; TRBD2 might be the D (6 bases). The CDR3 sequence is 15 residues long. The V and J ends lost 2 bases and 2 bases respectively, with 7 bases between them. Germline V gives CDR1 SGHVS, CDR2 FQNEAQ.

The CDR3 DNA follows: TGTGCCTGGAGTGGAGGAGCGGAGACCCAGTACTTC. Amino acid sequence: CAWSGGAETQYF. J is TRBJ2-5 and V is TRBV30; D ambiguous. Germline-derived CDR1 and CDR2 are GTSNPN and SVGIG (reference sequence). Trimming removed 1 base at V and 5 bases at J, with 8 bases between. This CDR3 contains 12 residues.

This clonotype has more than one count but fewer than ten. The chain uses TRBV14 and TRBJ1-1; D is ambiguous. Trimming cost V 2 bases and J 4 bases, with 17 bases left between them. CDR1 is SGHDN, CDR2 FVKESK, per germline. This CDR3 contains 16 residues. The CDR3 DNA follows: TGTGCCAGCAGCCAAAAGGGCCTCCTGGTGGGCACTGAAGCTTTCTTT. It yields the protein CASSQKGLLVGTEAFF.

This clonotype came up many times. The chain recombines TRBV2 with TRBJ1-1; no firm D call. The germline V and J ends were trimmed by 7 bases and 5 bases, with 8 bases remaining between them. The germline CDR1 and CDR2 sequences are SNHLY and FYNNEI. The CDR3 covers 11 residues. As DNA, the CDR3 is TGTGCCAGCATAGGGCCGACTGAAGCTTTCTTT. Translated, it gives CASIGPTEAFF.

The sample holds many counts of this clonotype. The V call is TRBV6-5, the J call TRBJ1-5; D may be TRBD1 (5 bases). Germline-derived CDR1 and CDR2 are MNHEY and SVGAGI. Trimming cost V 5 bases and J 5 bases, with 16 bases left between them. This CDR3 comprises 15 residues. The CDR3 protein is CASSGDDRRDQPQHF. DNA of the CDR3: TGTGCCAGCAGTGGGGACGATCGGAGGGATCAGCCCCAGCATTTT.

This clonotype was picked up many times. CDR3 protein: CASSWGTGSYEQYF. The CDR3, as DNA: TGTGCCAGCAGCTGGGGGACCGGCTCCTACGAGCAGTACTTC. This rearrangement joins TRBV7-9 to TRBJ2-7, with D possibly being TRBD1 or TRBD2 (5 bases each). CDR1 is SEHNR, CDR2 FQNEAQ, per germline (reference sequence). The V gene lost 4 bases and the J gene lost 0 bases, with 10 bases spanning the gap. The CDR3 length is 14 residues. Combining the CDR3 with reference TRBV7-9 and TRBJ2-7 gives the whole variable domain DTGVSQNPRHKITKRGQNVTFRCDPISEHNRLYWYRQTLGQGPEFLTYFQNEAQLEKSRLLSDRFSAERPKGSFSTLEIQRTEQGDSAMYLCASSWGTGSYEQYFGPGTRLTVT.

The V gene is TRBV4-3, the J gene TRBJ1-2, with 7 bases that match TRBD1. Germline-derived CDR1 and CDR2 are LGHNA and YSLEER. The V and J ends lost 4 bases and 3 bases, in that order; junction bases with no gene match: 14. The CDR3 extends over 17 amino acids. CDR3 bases: TGCGCCAGCAGCCTGTTCCGGGACAGTCTTACCCACTATGGCTACACCTTC. It codes for CASSLFRDSLTHYGYTF.